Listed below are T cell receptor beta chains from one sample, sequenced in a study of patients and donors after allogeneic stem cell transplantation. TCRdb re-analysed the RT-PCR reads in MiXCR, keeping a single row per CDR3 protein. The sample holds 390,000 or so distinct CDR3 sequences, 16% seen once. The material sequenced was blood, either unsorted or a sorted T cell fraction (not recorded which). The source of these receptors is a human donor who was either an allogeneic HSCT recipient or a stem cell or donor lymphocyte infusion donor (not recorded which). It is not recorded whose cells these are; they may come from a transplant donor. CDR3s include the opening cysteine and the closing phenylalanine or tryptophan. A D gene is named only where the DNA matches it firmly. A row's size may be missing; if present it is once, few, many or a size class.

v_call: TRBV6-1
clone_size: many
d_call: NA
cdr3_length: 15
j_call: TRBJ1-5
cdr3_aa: CASAPEGRTNQPQHF
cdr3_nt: TGTGCCAGCGCCCCGGAAGGACGGACTAATCAGCCCCAGCATTTT

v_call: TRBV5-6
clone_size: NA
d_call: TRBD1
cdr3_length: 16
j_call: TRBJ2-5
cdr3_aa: CASSLLFGQGKETQYF
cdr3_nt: TGTGCCAGCAGCTTGCTTTTTGGACAGGGGAAAGAGACCCAGTACTTC

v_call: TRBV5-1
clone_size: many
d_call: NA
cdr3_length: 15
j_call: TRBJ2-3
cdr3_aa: CASSRGTAWTDTQYF
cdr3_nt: TGCGCCAGCAGCCGTGGGACCGCTTGGACAGATACGCAGTATTTT

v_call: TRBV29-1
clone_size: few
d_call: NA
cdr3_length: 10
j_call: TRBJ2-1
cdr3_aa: CSVGDVEQFF
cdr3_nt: TGCAGCGTTGGCGACGTTGAGCAGTTCTTC

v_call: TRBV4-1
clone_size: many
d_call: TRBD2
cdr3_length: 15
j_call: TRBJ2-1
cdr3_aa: CASSQVAGGHNEQFF
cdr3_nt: TGCGCCAGCAGCCAAGTGGCGGGAGGACACAATGAGCAGTTCTTC

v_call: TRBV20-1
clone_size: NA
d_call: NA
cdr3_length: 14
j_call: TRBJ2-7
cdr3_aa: CSARDSGAGDEQYF
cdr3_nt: TGCAGTGCTAGAGATTCGGGGGCTGGCGACGAGCAGTACTTC

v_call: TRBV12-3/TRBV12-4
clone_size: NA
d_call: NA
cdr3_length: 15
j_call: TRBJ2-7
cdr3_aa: CASRSGRTSSYEQYF
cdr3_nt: TGTGCCAGCAGGTCAGGACGGACCAGCTCCTACGAGCAGTACTTC

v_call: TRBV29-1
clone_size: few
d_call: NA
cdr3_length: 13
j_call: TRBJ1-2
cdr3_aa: CSVAPRFGYGYTF
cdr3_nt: TGCAGCGTTGCCCCCAGATTCGGCTATGGCTACACCTTC

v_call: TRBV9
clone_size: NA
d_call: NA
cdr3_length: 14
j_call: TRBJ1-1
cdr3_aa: CASSVPGQNTEAFF
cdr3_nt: TGTGCCAGCAGCGTGCCGGGACAAAACACTGAAGCTTTCTTT

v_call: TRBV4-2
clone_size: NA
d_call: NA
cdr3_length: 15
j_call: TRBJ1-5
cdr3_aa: CASSQEWYPNQPQHF
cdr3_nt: TGTGCCAGCAGCCAAGAATGGTATCCCAATCAGCCCCAGCATTTT

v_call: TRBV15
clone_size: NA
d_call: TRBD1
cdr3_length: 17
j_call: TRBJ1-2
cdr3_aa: CATSRGGGTGANYGYTF
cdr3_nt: TGTGCCACCAGCAGAGGCGGCGGGACAGGCGCTAACTATGGCTACACCTTC

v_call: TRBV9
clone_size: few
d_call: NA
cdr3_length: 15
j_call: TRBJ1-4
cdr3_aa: CASSVSLGQNEKLFF
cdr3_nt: TGTGCCAGCAGCGTAAGTTTGGGGCAGAATGAAAAACTGTTTTTT

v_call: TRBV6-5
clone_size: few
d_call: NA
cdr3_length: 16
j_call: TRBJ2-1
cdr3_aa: CASSYSSSANAHEQFF
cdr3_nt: TGTGCCAGCAGTTACTCTTCTAGCGCAAACGCCCATGAGCAGTTCTTC

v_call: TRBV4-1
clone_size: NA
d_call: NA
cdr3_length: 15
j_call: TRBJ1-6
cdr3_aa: CASSQWSLENSPLHF
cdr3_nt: TGCGCCAGCAGCCAGTGGAGTTTAGAAAATTCACCCCTCCACTTT

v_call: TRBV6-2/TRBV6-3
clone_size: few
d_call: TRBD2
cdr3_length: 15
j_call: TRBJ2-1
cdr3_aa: CASRPRDYSINEQFF
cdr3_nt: TGTGCCAGCAGGCCCCGGGACTACTCCATCAATGAGCAGTTCTTC

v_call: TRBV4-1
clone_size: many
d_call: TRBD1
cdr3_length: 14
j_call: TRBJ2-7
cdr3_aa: CASSQVRGPGEQYF
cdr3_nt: TGCGCCAGCAGCCAAGTAAGGGGGCCAGGCGAGCAGTACTTC

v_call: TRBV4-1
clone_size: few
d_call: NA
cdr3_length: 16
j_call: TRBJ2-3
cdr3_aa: CASSQDRGTVTDTQYF
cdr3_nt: TGCGCCAGCAGCCAAGATCGCGGGACAGTCACAGATACGCAGTATTTT

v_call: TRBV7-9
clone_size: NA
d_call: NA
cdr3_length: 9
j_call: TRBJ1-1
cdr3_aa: CAWDTEAFF
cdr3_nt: TGTGCTTGGGACACTGAAGCTTTCTTT

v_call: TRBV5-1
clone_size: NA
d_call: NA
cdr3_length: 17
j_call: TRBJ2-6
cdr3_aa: CASSTGRGNSGANVLTF
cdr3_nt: TGCGCCAGCAGTACCGGACGCGGGAACTCTGGGGCCAACGTCCTGACTTTC

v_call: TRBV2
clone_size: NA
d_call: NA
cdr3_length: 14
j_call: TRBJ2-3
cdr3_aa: CASSPRGQVDTQYF
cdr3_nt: TGTGCCAGCAGTCCCCGGGGGCAGGTAGATACGCAGTATTTT

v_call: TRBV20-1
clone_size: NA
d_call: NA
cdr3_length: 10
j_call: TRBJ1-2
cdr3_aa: CSARSEGYTF
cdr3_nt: TGCAGTGCTAGGTCGGAAGGCTACACCTTC

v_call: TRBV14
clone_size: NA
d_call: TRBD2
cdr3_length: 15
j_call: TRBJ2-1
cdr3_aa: CASSQASGFYNEQFF
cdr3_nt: TGTGCCAGCAGCCAAGCTAGCGGGTTTTACAATGAGCAGTTCTTC

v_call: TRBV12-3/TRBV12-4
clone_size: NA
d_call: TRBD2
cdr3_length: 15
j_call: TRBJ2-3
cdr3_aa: CASSLASGVRNTQYF
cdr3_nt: TGTGCCAGCAGCCTTGCTAGCGGGGTACGAAATACGCAGTATTTT

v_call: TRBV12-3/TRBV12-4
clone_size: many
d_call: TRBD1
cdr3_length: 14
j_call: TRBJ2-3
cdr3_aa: CASSWQEAGGDQYF
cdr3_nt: TGTGCCAGCAGTTGGCAGGAGGCAGGGGGAGATCAGTATTTT

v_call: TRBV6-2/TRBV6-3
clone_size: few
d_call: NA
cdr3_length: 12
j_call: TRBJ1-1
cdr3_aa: CATQTGNTEAFF
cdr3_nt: TGTGCCACTCAGACCGGGAACACTGAAGCTTTCTTT

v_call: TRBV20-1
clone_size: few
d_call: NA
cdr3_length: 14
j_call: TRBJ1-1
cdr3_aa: CSAPWPGAGTEAFF
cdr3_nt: TGCAGTGCTCCCTGGCCAGGGGCGGGCACTGAAGCTTTCTTT

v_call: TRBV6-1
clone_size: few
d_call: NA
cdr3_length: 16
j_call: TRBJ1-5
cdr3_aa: CASTPRGTNSNQPQHF
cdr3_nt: TGTGCCAGCACCCCGAGGGGGACTAATAGCAATCAGCCCCAGCATTTT

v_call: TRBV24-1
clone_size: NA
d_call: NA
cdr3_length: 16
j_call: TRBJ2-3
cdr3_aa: CATSDPGGPGTDTQYF
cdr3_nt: TGTGCCACCAGTGATCCTGGCGGCCCTGGAACAGATACGCAGTATTTT

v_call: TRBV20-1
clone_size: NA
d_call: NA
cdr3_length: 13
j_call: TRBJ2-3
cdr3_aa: CSARPSAVDTQYF
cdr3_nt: TGCAGTGCTAGACCTAGCGCCGTCGATACGCAGTATTTT

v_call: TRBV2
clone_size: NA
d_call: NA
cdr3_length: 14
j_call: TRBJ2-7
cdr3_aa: CASMDGGGMDEQYF
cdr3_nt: TGTGCCAGCATGGATGGGGGAGGTATGGACGAGCAGTACTTC

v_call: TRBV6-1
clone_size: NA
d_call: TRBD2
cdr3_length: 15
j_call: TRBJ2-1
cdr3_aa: CASSAPSGRRNEQFF
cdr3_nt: TGTGCCAGCAGTGCCCCTAGCGGGAGAAGGAATGAGCAGTTCTTC

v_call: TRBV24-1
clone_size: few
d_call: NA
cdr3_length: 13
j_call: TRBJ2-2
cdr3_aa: CATRDPDTGELFF
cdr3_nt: TGTGCCACCCGGGACCCTGACACCGGGGAGCTGTTTTTT

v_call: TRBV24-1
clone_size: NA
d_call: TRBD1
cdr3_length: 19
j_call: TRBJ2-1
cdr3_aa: CATSDRGDRDHSSYNEQFF
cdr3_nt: TGTGCCACCAGTGATAGGGGGGACAGGGACCACTCGTCGTACAATGAGCAGTTCTTC

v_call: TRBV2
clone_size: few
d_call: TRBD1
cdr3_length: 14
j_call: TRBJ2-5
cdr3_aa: CASSPGQGQETQYF
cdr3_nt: TGTGCCAGCAGCCCAGGACAGGGTCAAGAGACCCAGTACTTC

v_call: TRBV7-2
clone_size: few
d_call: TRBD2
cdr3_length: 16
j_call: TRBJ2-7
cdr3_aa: CASSRSSGRYSYEQYF
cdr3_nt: TGTGCCAGCAGCCGCTCTAGCGGGAGGTACTCCTACGAGCAGTACTTC

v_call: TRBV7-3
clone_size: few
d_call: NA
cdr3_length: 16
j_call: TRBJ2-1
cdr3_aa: CASSLNTQRRINEQFF
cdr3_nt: TGTGCCAGCAGCTTAAATACCCAGCGGAGGATCAATGAGCAGTTCTTC

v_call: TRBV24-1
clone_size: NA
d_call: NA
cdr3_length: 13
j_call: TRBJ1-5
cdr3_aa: CATSDVDLGSQHF
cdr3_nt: TGTGCCACCAGTGATGTCGACCTTGGGTCCCAGCATTTT

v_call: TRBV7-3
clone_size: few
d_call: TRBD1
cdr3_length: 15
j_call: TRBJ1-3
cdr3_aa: CASSRTRDSGNTIYF
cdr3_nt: TGTGCCAGCAGCCGGACCCGGGACAGTGGAAACACCATATATTTT

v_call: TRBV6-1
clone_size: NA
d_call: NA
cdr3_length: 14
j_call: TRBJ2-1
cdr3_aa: CASSEAKRYNEQFF
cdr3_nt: TGTGCCAGCAGTGAAGCGAAAAGGTACAATGAGCAGTTCTTC

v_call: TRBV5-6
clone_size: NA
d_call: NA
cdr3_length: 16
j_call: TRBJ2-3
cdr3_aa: CASSLARGARTDTQYF
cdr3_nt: TGTGCCAGCAGCTTGGCTCGAGGGGCCCGCACAGATACGCAGTATTTT

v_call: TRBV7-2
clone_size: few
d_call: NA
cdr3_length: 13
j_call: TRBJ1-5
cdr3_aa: CASSLGGLQPQHF
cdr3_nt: TGTGCCAGCAGCTTAGGAGGGCTCCAGCCCCAGCATTTT

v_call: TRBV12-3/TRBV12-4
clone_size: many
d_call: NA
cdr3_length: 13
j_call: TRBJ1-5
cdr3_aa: CASSRPSNQPQHF
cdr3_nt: TGTGCCAGCAGTCGCCCTAGCAATCAGCCCCAGCATTTT

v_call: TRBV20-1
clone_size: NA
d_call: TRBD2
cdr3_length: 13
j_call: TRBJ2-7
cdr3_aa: CSARGLAEYEQYF
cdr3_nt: TGCAGTGCTCGGGGACTAGCGGAGTACGAGCAGTACTTC

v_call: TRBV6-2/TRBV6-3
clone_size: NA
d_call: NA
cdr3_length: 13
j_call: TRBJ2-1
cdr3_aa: CASSGQNYNEQFF
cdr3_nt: TGTGCCAGCAGTGGGCAAAACTACAATGAGCAGTTCTTC

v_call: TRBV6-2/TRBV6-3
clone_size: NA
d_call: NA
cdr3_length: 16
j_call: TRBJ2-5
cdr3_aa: CASSYARPGVGETQYF
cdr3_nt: TGTGCCAGCAGTTACGCCAGGCCCGGGGTTGGAGAGACCCAGTACTTC

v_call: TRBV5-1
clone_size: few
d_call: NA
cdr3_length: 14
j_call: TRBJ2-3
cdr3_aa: CASSEEKGLDTQYF
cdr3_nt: TGCGCCAGCAGCGAGGAAAAAGGCCTGGATACGCAGTATTTT

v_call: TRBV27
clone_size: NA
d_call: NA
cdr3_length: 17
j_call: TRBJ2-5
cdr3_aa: CASSFIQETSRQETQYF
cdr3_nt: TGTGCCAGCAGTTTTATTCAGGAAACTAGCCGCCAAGAGACCCAGTACTTC

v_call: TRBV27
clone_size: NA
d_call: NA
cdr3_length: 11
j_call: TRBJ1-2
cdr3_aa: CASRTGGGYTF
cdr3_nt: TGTGCCAGCAGAACGGGGGGGGGCTACACCTTC

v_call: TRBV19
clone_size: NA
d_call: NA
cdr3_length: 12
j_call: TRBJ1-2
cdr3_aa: CASRWGVRGYTF
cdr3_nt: TGTGCCAGTAGGTGGGGGGTTCGGGGCTACACCTTC

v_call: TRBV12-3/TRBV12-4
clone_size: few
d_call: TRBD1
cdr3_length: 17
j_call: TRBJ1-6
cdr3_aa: CASSPHGTGLFGSPLHF
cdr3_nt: TGTGCCAGCAGTCCCCACGGGACAGGGTTATTCGGCTCACCCCTCCACTTT

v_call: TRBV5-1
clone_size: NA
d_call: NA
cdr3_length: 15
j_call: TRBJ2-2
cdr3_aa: CASSLGRVDTGELFF
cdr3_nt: TGCGCCAGCAGCTTGGGTAGGGTGGACACCGGGGAGCTGTTTTTT

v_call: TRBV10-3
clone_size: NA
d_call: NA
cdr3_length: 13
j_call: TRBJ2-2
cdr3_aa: CAISESKPGELFF
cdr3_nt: TGTGCCATCAGTGAATCCAAACCCGGGGAGCTGTTTTTT

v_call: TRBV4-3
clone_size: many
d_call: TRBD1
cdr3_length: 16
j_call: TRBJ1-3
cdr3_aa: CASSREQGASGNTIYF
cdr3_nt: TGCGCCAGCAGCCGGGAACAGGGGGCCTCTGGAAACACCATATATTTT

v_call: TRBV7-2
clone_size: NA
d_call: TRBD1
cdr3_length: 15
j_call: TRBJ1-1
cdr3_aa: CASSTGTGGSTEAFF
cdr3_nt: TGTGCCAGCAGCACGGGGACAGGGGGGAGCACTGAAGCTTTCTTT

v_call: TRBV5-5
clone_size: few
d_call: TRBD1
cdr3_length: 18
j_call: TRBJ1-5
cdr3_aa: CASSPYILWDRGDQPQHF
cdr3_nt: TGTGCCAGCAGCCCTTATATCCTTTGGGACAGGGGCGATCAGCCCCAGCATTTT

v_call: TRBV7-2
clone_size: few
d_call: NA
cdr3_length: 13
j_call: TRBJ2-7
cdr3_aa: CASSPPWGLEQYF
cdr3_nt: TGTGCCAGCAGCCCCCCGTGGGGCTTGGAGCAGTACTTC

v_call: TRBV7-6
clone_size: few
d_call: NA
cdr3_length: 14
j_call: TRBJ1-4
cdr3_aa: CASSETGMKEKLFF
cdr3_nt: TGTGCCAGCAGCGAAACAGGGATGAAGGAAAAACTGTTTTTT

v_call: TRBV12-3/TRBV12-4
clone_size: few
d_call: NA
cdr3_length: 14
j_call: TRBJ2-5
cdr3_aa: CASRPGGLGETQYF
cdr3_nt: TGTGCCAGCAGGCCTGGGGGTTTGGGGGAGACCCAGTACTTC